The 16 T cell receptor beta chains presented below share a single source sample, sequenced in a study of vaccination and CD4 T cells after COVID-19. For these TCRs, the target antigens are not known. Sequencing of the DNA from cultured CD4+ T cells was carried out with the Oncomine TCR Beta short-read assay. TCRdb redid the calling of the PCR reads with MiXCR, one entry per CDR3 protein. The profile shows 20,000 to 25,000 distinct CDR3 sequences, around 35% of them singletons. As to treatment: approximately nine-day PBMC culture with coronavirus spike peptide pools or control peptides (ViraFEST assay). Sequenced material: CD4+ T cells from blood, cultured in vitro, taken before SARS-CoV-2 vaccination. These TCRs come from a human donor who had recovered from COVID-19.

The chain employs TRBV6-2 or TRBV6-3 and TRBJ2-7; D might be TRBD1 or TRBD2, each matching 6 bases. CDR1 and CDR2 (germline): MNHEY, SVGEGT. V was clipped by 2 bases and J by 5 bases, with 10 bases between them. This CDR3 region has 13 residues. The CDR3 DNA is TGTGCCAGCAGTTACGAGGGGGGTAACGAGCAGTACTTC. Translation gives CASSYEGGNEQYF.

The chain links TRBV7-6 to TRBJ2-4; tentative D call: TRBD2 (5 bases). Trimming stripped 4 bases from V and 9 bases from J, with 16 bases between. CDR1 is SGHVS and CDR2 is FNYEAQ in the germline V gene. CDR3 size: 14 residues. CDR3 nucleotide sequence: TGTGCCAGCAGCTCCGTTGGCGGAGAGGGCATTCAGTACTTC. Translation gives CASSSVGGEGIQYF.

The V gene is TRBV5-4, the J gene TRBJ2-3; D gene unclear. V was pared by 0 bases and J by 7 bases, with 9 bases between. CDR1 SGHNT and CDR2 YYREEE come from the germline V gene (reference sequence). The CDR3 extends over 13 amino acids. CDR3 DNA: TGTGCCAGCAGCTTGGGTCGGTCCAATACGCAGTATTTT. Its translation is CASSLGRSNTQYF.

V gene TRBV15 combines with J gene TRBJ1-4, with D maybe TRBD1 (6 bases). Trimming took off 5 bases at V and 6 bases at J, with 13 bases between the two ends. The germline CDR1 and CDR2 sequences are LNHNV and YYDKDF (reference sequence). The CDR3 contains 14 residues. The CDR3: CATSRGLTDEKLFF. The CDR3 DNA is TGTGCCACCAGCCGGGGGCTGACGGATGAAAAACTGTTTTTT.

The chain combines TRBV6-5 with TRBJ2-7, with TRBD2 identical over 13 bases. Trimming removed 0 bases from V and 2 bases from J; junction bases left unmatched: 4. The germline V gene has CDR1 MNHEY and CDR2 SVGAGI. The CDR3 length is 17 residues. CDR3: CASSYSIGLAGAYEQYF. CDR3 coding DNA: TGTGCCAGCAGTTACTCCATCGGACTAGCGGGAGCCTACGAGCAGTACTTC.

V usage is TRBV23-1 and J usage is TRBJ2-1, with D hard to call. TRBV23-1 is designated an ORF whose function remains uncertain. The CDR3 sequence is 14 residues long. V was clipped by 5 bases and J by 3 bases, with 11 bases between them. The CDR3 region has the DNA TGCGCCAGCAGTTCCGATGGGTGCTACAATGAGCAGTTCTTC. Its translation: CASSSDGCYNEQFF.

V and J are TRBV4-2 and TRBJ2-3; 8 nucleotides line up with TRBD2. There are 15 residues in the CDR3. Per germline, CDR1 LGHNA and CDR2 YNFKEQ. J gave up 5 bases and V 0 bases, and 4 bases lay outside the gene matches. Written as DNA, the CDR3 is TGTGCCAGCAGCCAAGATCGGGGGACTAGAGATACGCAGTATTTT. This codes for CASSQDRGTRDTQYF.

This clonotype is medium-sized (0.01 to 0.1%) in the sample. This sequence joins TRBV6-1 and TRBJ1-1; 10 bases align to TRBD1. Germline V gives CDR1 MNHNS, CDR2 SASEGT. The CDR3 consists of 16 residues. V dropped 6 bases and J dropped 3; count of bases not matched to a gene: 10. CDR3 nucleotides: TGTGCCAGCAGCCGACAGGGGGCGATTGCGGACACTGAAGCTTTCTTT. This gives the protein CASSRQGAIADTEAFF.

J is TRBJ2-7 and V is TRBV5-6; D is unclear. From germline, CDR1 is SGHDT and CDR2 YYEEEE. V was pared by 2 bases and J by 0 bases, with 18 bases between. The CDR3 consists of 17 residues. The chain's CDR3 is CASSFDNGRFLSYEQYF. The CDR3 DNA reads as TGTGCCAGCAGCTTCGATAACGGTCGGTTCCTCTCCTACGAGCAGTACTTC.

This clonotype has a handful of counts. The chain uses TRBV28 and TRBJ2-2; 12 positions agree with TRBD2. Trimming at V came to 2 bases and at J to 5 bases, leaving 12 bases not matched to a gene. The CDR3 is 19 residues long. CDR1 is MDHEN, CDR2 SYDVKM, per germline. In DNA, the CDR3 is TGTGCCAGCAGTTTACCTGGGCTAGCGGGAGGGCCAGGAACCGGGGAGCTGTTTTTT. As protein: CASSLPGLAGGPGTGELFF. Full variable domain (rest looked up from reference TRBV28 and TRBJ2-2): DVKVTQSSRYLVKRTGEKVFLECVQDMDHENMFWYRQDPGLGLRLIYFSYDVKMKEKGDIPEGYSVSREKKERFSLILESASTNQTSMYLCASSLPGLAGGPGTGELFFGEGSRLTVL.

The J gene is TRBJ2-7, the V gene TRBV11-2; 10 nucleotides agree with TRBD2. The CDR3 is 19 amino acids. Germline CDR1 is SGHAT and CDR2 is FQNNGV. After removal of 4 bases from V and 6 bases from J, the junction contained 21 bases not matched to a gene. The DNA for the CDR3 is TGTGCCAGCAGCTCCATTCGTGGGACTAGCGACCGGTTGCGGGGCGAGCAGTACTTC. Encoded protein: CASSSIRGTSDRLRGEQYF.

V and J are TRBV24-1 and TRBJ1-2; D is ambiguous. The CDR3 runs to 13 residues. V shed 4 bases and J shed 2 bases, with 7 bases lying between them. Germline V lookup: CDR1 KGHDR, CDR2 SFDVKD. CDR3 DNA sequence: TGTGCCACCAGTGAAGACGGGAACTATGGCTACACCTTC. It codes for CATSEDGNYGYTF.

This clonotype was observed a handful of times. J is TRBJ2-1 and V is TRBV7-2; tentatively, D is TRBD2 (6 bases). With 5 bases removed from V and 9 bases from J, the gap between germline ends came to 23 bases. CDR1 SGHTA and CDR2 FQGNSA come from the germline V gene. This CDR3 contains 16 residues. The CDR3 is CASSRPRDSLTLEQFF. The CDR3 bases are TGTGCCAGCAGCCGACCCCGGGACTCCCTTACACTTGAGCAGTTCTTC.

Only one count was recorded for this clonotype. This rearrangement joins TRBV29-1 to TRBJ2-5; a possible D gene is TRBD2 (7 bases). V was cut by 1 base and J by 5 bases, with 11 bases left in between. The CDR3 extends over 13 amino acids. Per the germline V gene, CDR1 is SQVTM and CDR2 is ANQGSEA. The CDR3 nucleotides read TGCAGCGTTGAAGGGGGAGGGGGGGAGACCCAGTACTTC. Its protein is CSVEGGGGETQYF.

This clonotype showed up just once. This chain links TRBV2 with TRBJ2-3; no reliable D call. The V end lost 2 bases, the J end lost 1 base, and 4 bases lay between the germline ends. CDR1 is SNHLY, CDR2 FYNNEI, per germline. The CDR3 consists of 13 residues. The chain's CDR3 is CASSERGTDTQYF. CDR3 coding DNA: TGTGCCAGCAGTGAAAGGGGCACAGATACGCAGTATTTT. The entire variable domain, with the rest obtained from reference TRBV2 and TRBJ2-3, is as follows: EPEVTQTPSHQVTQMGQEVILRCVPISNHLYFYWYRQILGQKVEFLVSFYNNEISEKSEIFDDQFSVERPDGSNFTLKIRSTKLEDSAMYFCASSERGTDTQYFGPGTRLTVL.

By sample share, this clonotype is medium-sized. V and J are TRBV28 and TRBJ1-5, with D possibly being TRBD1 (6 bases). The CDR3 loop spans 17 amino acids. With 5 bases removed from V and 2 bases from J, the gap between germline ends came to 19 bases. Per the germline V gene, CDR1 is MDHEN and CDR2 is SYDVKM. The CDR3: CASSQVQGLVGNQPQHF. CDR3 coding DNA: TGTGCCAGCAGTCAGGTCCAGGGGTTGGTTGGCAATCAGCCCCAGCATTTT. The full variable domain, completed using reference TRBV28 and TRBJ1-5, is DVKVTQSSRYLVKRTGEKVFLECVQDMDHENMFWYRQDPGLGLRLIYFSYDVKMKEKGDIPEGYSVSREKKERFSLILESASTNQTSMYLCASSQVQGLVGNQPQHFGDGTRLSIL.